The next 16 T cell receptor beta chains were all read from a single sample in a study of T cells after posttransplantation cyclophosphamide. A marrow graft followed busulfan-fludarabine conditioning, with cyclophosphamide on days +3 and +4. Profiled with immunoSEQ multiplex PCR; TCRdb holds only in-frame clones, not every one. The table shows 20,000 to 25,000 clones, with around 85% occurring only once. Here the sequenced sample was PBMCs, taken after allogeneic stem cell transplant with posttransplant cyclophosphamide. These receptors originate from a female patient aged 25-40 years who received an allogeneic stem cell transplant from an unrelated donor, was CMV-positive, and had no GVHD. The graft donor may have given rise to some T cells.

V and J are TRBV4-1 and TRBJ2-2; D unclear. The V gene's germline CDR1 is MGHRA and CDR2 YSYEKL. The ends were cut back, 1 base at V and 10 bases at J, with 7 bases in the middle. CDR3 size: 12 residues. The CDR3 bases are TGCGCCAGCAGCCAAGTTTATAAGGAGCTGTTTTTT. Translating it yields CASSQVYKELFF.

V gene TRBV7-9 combines with J gene TRBJ1-6, with D perhaps matching TRBD1 (6 bases). V gave up 4 bases and J gave up 5 bases, with 18 bases separating them. The CDR3 totals 17 residues. From germline, CDR1 is SEHNR and CDR2 FQNEAQ (reference sequence). The CDR3 DNA reads TGTGCCAGCAGCTACCGGGACAAATATGGGGATAATTCACCCCTCCACTTT. Its protein product is CASSYRDKYGDNSPLHF.

The J gene is TRBJ2-1, the V gene TRBV10-2; D is unclear. The V gene lost 2 bases and the J gene lost 5 bases, with 7 bases spanning the gap. The CDR3 runs 13 residues. CDR1 and CDR2 from the germline V gene are WSHSY and SAAADI. CDR3 nucleotides: TGCGCCAGCAGTGAGGCTAGAAACAATGAGCAGTTCTTC. As protein: CASSEARNNEQFF.

V and J are TRBV5-1 and TRBJ1-2; weak D call: TRBD1 (5 bases). CDR3 length: 14 residues. V dropped 4 bases and J dropped 8 bases, with 18 bases sitting between them. Per the germline V gene, CDR1 is SGHRS and CDR2 is YFSETQ. CDR3 DNA: TGCGCCAGCAGCCCACTTCAGGGTATAAAGGGCTACACCTTC. Translated, it gives CASSPLQGIKGYTF. The full variable domain, rest sourced from reference TRBV5-1 and TRBJ1-2, is KAGVTQTPRYLIKTRGQQVTLSCSPISGHRSVSWYQQTPGQGLQFLFEYFSETQRNKGNFPGRFSGRQFSNSRSEMNVSTLELGDSALYLCASSPLQGIKGYTFGSGTRLTVV.

J is TRBJ2-7 and V is TRBV19; the match to TRBD1 covers 7 bases. Trimming cost V 3 bases and J 3 bases; bases outside gene matches: 11. The CDR3 extends over 16 amino acids. Germline CDR1 reads LNHDA; CDR2 reads SQIVND (reference sequence). CDR3 nucleotide sequence: TGTGCCAGTAGTATTTCCGCAGGGGGAACCCTCTACGAGCAGTACTTC. Its translation: CASSISAGGTLYEQYF.

V and J are TRBV6-1 and TRBJ1-1, with a weak D call TRBD1 (6 bases). Trimming cost V 4 bases and J 0 bases, with 15 bases left between them. The CDR3 loop spans 16 amino acids. CDR1 is MNHNS and CDR2 is SASEGT in the germline V gene. The chain's CDR3 is CASSGDRSLLNTEAFF. CDR3 DNA sequence: TGTGCCAGCAGTGGAGACAGGAGCCTTTTGAACACTGAAGCTTTCTTT.

This chain uses TRBV4-2 with TRBJ2-7; tentative D call: TRBD1 (6 bases). The length of the CDR3 is 14 residues. V gave up 8 bases and J gave up 1 base, with 15 bases separating them. From germline, CDR1 is LGHNA and CDR2 YNFKEQ. CDR3 in DNA: TGTGCCAGCGGCGAGGGCAGGGGATCCTACGAGCAGTACTTC. This sequence encodes CASGEGRGSYEQYF.

The rearrangement joins TRBV19 to TRBJ2-1; possible D gene TRBD1, 6 bases. Looked up from germline, CDR1 is LNHDA and CDR2 is SQIVND (reference sequence). This CDR3 comprises 15 residues. Trimming shortened V by 5 bases and J by 3 bases, and 14 bases separated the two germline ends. Here the CDR3 DNA reads TGTGCCAGTAGTGCAACGGGACACAACTACAATGAGCAGTTCTTC. The encoded protein is CASSATGHNYNEQFF.

The sample holds a few counts of this clone. The chain recombines TRBV6-6 with TRBJ2-6; D is unclear. CDR3 length equals 15 residues. Per the germline V gene, CDR1 is MNHNY and CDR2 is SVGAGI (reference sequence). Deletions cut 7 bases from V and 4 bases from J, with 14 bases between. The CDR3 is CASTAPGSGANVLTF. Written as DNA, the CDR3 is TGTGCCAGCACAGCCCCAGGTTCCGGGGCCAACGTCCTGACTTTC.

The chain links TRBV10-3 to TRBJ2-7, with D possibly TRBD1 on 6 matching bases. Trimming stripped 4 bases from V and 3 bases from J, with 25 bases between. The CDR3 has 18 amino acids. In germline, CDR1 is ENHRY, CDR2 SYGVKD. CDR3: CAISGLQGQSLRGYEQYF. DNA of the CDR3: TGTGCCATCAGTGGCCTTCAAGGACAGTCGTTGAGGGGCTACGAGCAGTACTTC.

The chain carries TRBV9 and TRBJ2-2; 12 nucleotides align to TRBD2. The CDR3 has 14 residues. Looked up from germline, CDR1 is SGDLS and CDR2 is YYNGEE. J lost 6 bases, V lost 3 bases, and 0 bases had no gene match. CDR3 nucleotides: TGTGCCAGCAGCGCTAGCGGGGGGGCCGGGGAGCTGTTTTTT. This sequence encodes CASSASGGAGELFF.

This chain uses TRBV7-3 with TRBJ2-6, with unresolved D. The CDR3 sequence is 17 residues long. CDR1 is SGHTA and CDR2 is FQGTGA in the germline V gene. With 1 base removed from V and 1 base from J, the gap between germline ends came to 11 bases. The CDR3 is CASSLNVQLSGANVLTF. For the CDR3, the DNA is TGTGCCAGCAGCTTAAATGTCCAGTTGTCTGGGGCCAACGTCCTGACTTTC.

V is TRBV12-5 and J is TRBJ1-1; 7 bases are a match to TRBD1. The CDR3 loop spans 14 amino acids. CDR1 is LGHNT, CDR2 FRNRAP, per germline. V shed 2 bases and J 6 bases; nucleotides not matched to a gene: 6. The chain's CDR3 is CASGLPRQGAEAFF. Here the CDR3 DNA reads TGTGCTAGTGGTTTGCCGCGACAGGGTGCTGAAGCTTTCTTT.

This clone was recorded only once. The J gene is TRBJ1-2, the V gene TRBV14, with TRBD1 identical over 8 bases. The CDR3 spans 21 residues. V trimming: 3 bases; J trimming: 0 bases; junction bases outside the gene matches: 21. In germline, CDR1 is SGHDN, CDR2 FVKESK. This chain's CDR3 is CASSHSGTGALSHLANYGYTF. The CDR3 nucleotides are TGTGCCAGCAGCCATTCCGGGACAGGAGCGCTATCCCACCTAGCTAACTATGGCTACACCTTC.

Notes on this clone: One end of the junction fails to match germline, which may point to a read error. This chain connects TRBV5-6 to TRBJ1-5, with a possible D match to TRBD1 (5 bases). CDR1 is SGHDT and CDR2 is YYEEEE in the germline V gene. The CDR3 consists of 16 residues. The CDR3 here is CAGSLGGRDSNQPQHF. Here the CDR3 DNA reads TGTGCCGGCAGCTTGGGCGGCAGGGATAGCAATCAGCCCCAGCATTTT.

This chain joins TRBV20-1 and TRBJ2-5, with D maybe TRBD2 (5 bases). The V gene lost 1 base and the J gene lost 5 bases, with 5 bases spanning the gap. Germline loops: CDR1 DFQATT, CDR2 SNEGSKA (reference sequence). This CDR3 has 11 amino acids. The CDR3: CSARAGETQYF. CDR3 coding DNA: TGCAGTGCTAGAGCGGGGGAGACCCAGTACTTC.